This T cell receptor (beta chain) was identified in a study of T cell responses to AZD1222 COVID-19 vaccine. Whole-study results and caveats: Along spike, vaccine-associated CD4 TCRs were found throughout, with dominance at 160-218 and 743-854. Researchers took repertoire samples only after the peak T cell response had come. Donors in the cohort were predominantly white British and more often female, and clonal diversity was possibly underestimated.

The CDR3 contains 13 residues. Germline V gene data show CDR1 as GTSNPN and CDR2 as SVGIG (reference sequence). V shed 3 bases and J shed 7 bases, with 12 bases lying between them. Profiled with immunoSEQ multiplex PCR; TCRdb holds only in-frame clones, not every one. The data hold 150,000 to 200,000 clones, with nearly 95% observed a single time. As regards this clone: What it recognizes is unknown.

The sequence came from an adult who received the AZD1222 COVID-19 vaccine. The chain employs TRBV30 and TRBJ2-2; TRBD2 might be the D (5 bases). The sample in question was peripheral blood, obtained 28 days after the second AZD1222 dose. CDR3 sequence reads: CAWSPGEGGELFF. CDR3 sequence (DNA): TGTGCCTGGAGCCCCGGGGAAGGCGGGGAGCTGTTTTTT.